This is a list of T cell receptor beta chains from one sample in a study of blood T cell repertoires in COVID-19. The table came from immunoSEQ multiplex PCR; TCRdb's copy has only in-frame clones and leaves some out. The sample contains roughly 160,000 clones, about 87% of which appear only once. Input material: peripheral blood. Receptors originate from a woman aged 80 or older with COVID-19, enrolled during active disease. Both conserved end residues are part of each CDR3. Fields, in order: J gene, CDR3 length, clone size, V gene, D gene, CDR3 protein, CDR3 DNA. A D gene is named only where the DNA matches it firmly. Rows give clone size only sometimes, using once, few, many, or a class for an expanded clone.

>TRBJ1-2|12|-|TRBV7-2|-
CASSLFPVGYTF
TGTGCCAGCAGCTTATTCCCCGTTGGCTACACCTTC
>TRBJ1-6|14|-|TRBV25-1|-
CASSPGSKNSPLHF
TGTGCCAGCAGCCCGGGGTCTAAAAATTCACCCCTCCACTTT
>TRBJ2-3|19|-|TRBV4-2|TRBD2
CASSQEVLANSGATDTQYF
TGTGCCAGCAGCCAAGAGGTGTTAGCGAATAGCGGGGCCACAGATACGCAGTATTTT
>TRBJ1-6|14|few|TRBV28|TRBD1
CASSSGQGNSPLHF
TGTGCCAGCAGTTCGGGACAGGGTAATTCACCCCTCCACTTT
>TRBJ2-7|14|few|TRBV4-2|TRBD2
CASSQGAGEYEQYF
TGTGCCAGCAGCCAAGGAGCGGGAGAGTACGAGCAGTACTTC
>TRBJ2-2|14|-|TRBV2|TRBD2
CATTSGRNTGELFF
TGTGCCACGACTAGCGGGAGGAACACCGGGGAGCTGTTTTTT
>TRBJ2-7|12|-|TRBV19|TRBD1
CASSRGTLEQYF
TGTGCCAGTAGCAGGGGGACGCTGGAGCAGTACTTC
>TRBJ1-6|13|-|TRBV6-1|-
CASRFTGNSPLHF
TGTGCCAGCAGGTTCACGGGAAATTCACCCCTCCACTTT
>TRBJ2-3|14|-|TRBV7-9|TRBD1
CASSPPGGLDTQYF
TGTGCCAGCAGCCCCCCAGGGGGCTTAGATACGCAGTATTTT
>TRBJ2-2|16|-|TRBV3-1/TRBV3-2|TRBD2
CASGVLAGVRTGELFF
TGTGCCAGCGGGGTACTGGCGGGAGTTCGCACCGGGGAGCTGTTTTTT
>TRBJ2-1|15|once|TRBV3-1/TRBV3-2|TRBD2
CASSQAGTSGNEQFF
TGTGCCAGCAGCCAAGCAGGGACTAGCGGGAATGAGCAGTTCTTC
>TRBJ1-5|13|-|TRBV3-1/TRBV3-2|-
CASSQAGAQPQHF
TGTGCCAGCAGCCAAGCCGGTGCTCAGCCCCAGCATTTT
>TRBJ2-3|20|-|TRBV24-1|TRBD2
CATSAPPGLAGGRGTDTQYF
TGTGCCACCAGTGCTCCTCCGGGACTAGCGGGAGGAAGGGGCACAGATACGCAGTATTTT
>TRBJ2-7|14|-|TRBV5-4|-
CASSPRYSSYEQYF
TGTGCCAGCAGCCCCCGCTATAGCTCCTACGAGCAGTACTTC
>TRBJ2-1|15|-|TRBV19|TRBD2
CASSPTGLAADEQFF
TGTGCCAGTAGTCCCACGGGACTAGCTGCGGATGAGCAGTTCTTC
>TRBJ2-5|16|-|TRBV27|-
CASTSSGLRGKETQYF
TGTGCCAGCACCTCGTCGGGACTTCGGGGGAAAGAGACCCAGTACTTC
>TRBJ1-5|15|-|TRBV7-2|-
CASSFSREGNQPQHF
TGTGCCAGCAGCTTTTCCAGGGAGGGTAATCAGCCCCAGCATTTT
>TRBJ2-2|15|-|TRBV7-2|TRBD1
CASSSGTGGTGELFF
TGTGCCAGCAGTTCCGGGACAGGGGGGACCGGGGAGCTGTTTTTT
>TRBJ1-6|15|-|TRBV27|TRBD1
CASSWGQGANSPLHF
TGTGCCAGCAGTTGGGGACAGGGGGCTAATTCACCCCTCCACTTT
>TRBJ1-2|13|-|TRBV7-2|-
CASRRTLGGGYTF
TGTGCCAGCAGACGGACTTTAGGTGGGGGCTACACCTTC
>TRBJ1-5|13|-|TRBV7-2|TRBD1
CASSPGGYQPQHF
TGTGCCAGCAGCCCAGGGGGTTATCAGCCCCAGCATTTT
>TRBJ1-3|16|-|TRBV28|TRBD1
CASSPTLDRFENTIYF
TGTGCCAGCAGTCCTACCCTGGACAGGTTCGAAAACACCATATATTTT
>TRBJ2-5|16|-|TRBV6-5|TRBD2
CASSYGSGRVEGTQYF
TGTGCCAGCAGTTACGGGAGCGGGAGAGTGGAAGGGACCCAGTACTTC
>TRBJ1-6|17|-|TRBV5-1|-
CASSRTGGTSYNSPLHF
TGCGCCAGCAGCCGGACGGGGGGGACCTCCTATAATTCACCCCTCCACTTT
>TRBJ1-5|12|few|TRBV28|-
CASSPPARPQHF
TGTGCCAGCAGCCCACCTGCTAGGCCCCAGCATTTT
>TRBJ1-5|14|-|TRBV28|-
CASSLGGGNQPQHF
TGTGCCAGCAGTTTAGGCGGAGGGAATCAGCCCCAGCATTTT
>TRBJ2-2|12|few|TRBV28|-
CASSPSRGELFF
TGTGCCAGCAGCCCCTCCCGTGGGGAGCTGTTTTTT
>TRBJ1-5|16|-|TRBV19|-
CASSPRRGWGNQPQHF
TGTGCCAGTAGTCCGAGAAGGGGTTGGGGCAATCAGCCCCAGCATTTT
>TRBJ2-3|13|-|TRBV7-2|-
CASSLVRTDTQYF
TGTGCCAGCAGCCTCGTTCGCACAGATACGCAGTATTTT
>TRBJ2-5|16|-|TRBV9|TRBD1
CASSRRSGTAQETQYF
TGTGCCAGCAGCAGAAGATCCGGGACAGCCCAAGAGACCCAGTACTTC
>TRBJ2-5|16|-|TRBV5-1|-
CASSLGGQTTKETQYF
TGCGCCAGCAGCCTGGGAGGACAGACAACTAAAGAGACCCAGTACTTC
>TRBJ2-7|14|-|TRBV7-2|TRBD2
CASSLERGLYEQYF
TGTGCCAGCAGCTTAGAGCGGGGCCTCTACGAGCAGTACTTC
>TRBJ1-1|14|-|TRBV7-2|TRBD1
CASSSGRDRTEAFF
TGTGCCAGCAGCTCTGGACGGGACAGAACTGAAGCTTTCTTT
>TRBJ2-7|15|-|TRBV7-2|TRBD2
CASSLEGLSSYEQYF
TGTGCCAGCAGCTTAGAGGGACTAAGCTCCTACGAGCAGTACTTC
>TRBJ1-4|15|-|TRBV4-3|-
CASSQETGFNEKLFF
TGCGCCAGCAGCCAGGAGACAGGTTTTAATGAAAAACTGTTTTTT
>TRBJ2-5|14|-|TRBV7-2|TRBD2
CASSVRLAARTQYF
TGTGCCAGCAGCGTCAGACTAGCGGCAAGGACCCAGTACTTC
>TRBJ2-5|14|-|TRBV7-2|-
CASSPQAATETQYF
TGTGCCAGCAGCCCGCAGGCTGCTACAGAGACCCAGTACTTC
>TRBJ1-2|21|-|TRBV27|TRBD1
CASSPSLRNQFRDRGRGGYTF
TGTGCCAGCAGTCCTTCTCTAAGAAATCAATTCCGGGACAGGGGACGAGGTGGCTACACCTTC
>TRBJ2-3|16|-|TRBV11-2|TRBD2
CASSSRTSRGTDTQYF
TGTGCCAGCAGCTCCAGGACTAGCCGTGGCACAGATACGCAGTATTTT
>TRBJ2-5|19|-|TRBV7-2|TRBD1
CASSLAGDRIPYLQETQYF
TGTGCCAGCAGCTTAGCGGGGGACAGGATCCCTTACTTACAAGAGACCCAGTACTTC
>TRBJ1-5|18|-|TRBV19|-
CASSTARLGGNSNQPQHF
TGTGCCAGTAGTACCGCTCGGCTCGGGGGGAATAGCAATCAGCCCCAGCATTTT
>TRBJ2-1|17|once|TRBV9|TRBD2
CASSVATGTSSYNEQFF
TGTGCCAGCAGCGTAGCTACCGGGACTAGCTCCTACAATGAGCAGTTCTTC
>TRBJ1-2|15|-|TRBV28|-
CASRAPDKTNYGYTF
TGTGCCAGCAGAGCCCCGGACAAAACTAACTATGGCTACACCTTC
>TRBJ2-7|15|-|TRBV6-5|TRBD1
CASRQGDRDSHEQYF
TGTGCCAGCAGACAGGGCGACAGGGATAGCCACGAGCAGTACTTC